These T cell receptor beta chains were read from a single sample in a study of blood T cell repertoires in COVID-19. The repertoire was sequenced with immunoSEQ multiplex PCR; TCRdb's copy has only in-frame clones and lacks some. Here the sample spans over 250,000 clones, roughly 85% being singletons. The sample was peripheral blood. The receptors here all came from a woman aged 45 to 65 who had recovered from COVID-19. Both conserved end residues are part of each CDR3. The D gene is left open where the match is weak. Where a row states a size, it is once, few, many or the class of an expanded clone; other rows omit it.

v_call: TRBV6-5
d_call: -
j_call: TRBJ1-6
clone_size: once
cdr3_aa: CASSYLQGNSPLHF
cdr3_nt: TGTGCCAGCAGTTACCTGCAGGGCAATTCACCCCTCCACTTT

v_call: TRBV12-3/TRBV12-4
d_call: -
j_call: TRBJ1-3
clone_size: -
cdr3_aa: CASTGNQGNTIYF
cdr3_nt: TGTGCCAGCACTGGCAACCAAGGAAACACCATATATTTT

v_call: TRBV6-5
d_call: -
j_call: TRBJ1-2
clone_size: -
cdr3_aa: CASGGRSYGYTF
cdr3_nt: TGTGCCAGCGGGGGGAGGAGCTATGGCTACACCTTC

v_call: TRBV5-4
d_call: -
j_call: TRBJ1-1
clone_size: -
cdr3_aa: CASSLVGSNTEAFF
cdr3_nt: TGTGCCAGCAGCTTGGTCGGGAGTAACACTGAAGCTTTCTTT

v_call: TRBV4-1
d_call: TRBD2
j_call: TRBJ2-2
clone_size: once
cdr3_aa: CASSQWTSGVRGELFF
cdr3_nt: TGCGCCAGCAGCCAATGGACTAGCGGGGTGCGAGGGGAGCTGTTTTTT

v_call: TRBV28
d_call: TRBD1
j_call: TRBJ2-7
clone_size: -
cdr3_aa: CAIRGLSYEQYF
cdr3_nt: TGTGCCATCAGGGGGCTAAGCTACGAGCAGTACTTC

v_call: TRBV10-2
d_call: -
j_call: TRBJ1-6
clone_size: once
cdr3_aa: CASGRSSKLNSPLHF
cdr3_nt: TGCGCCAGCGGGCGAAGTTCTAAACTTAATTCACCCCTCCACTTT

v_call: TRBV19
d_call: TRBD1
j_call: TRBJ1-1
clone_size: -
cdr3_aa: CAIGQGVSEAFF
cdr3_nt: TGTGCCATCGGCCAGGGGGTTTCTGAAGCTTTCTTT

v_call: TRBV28
d_call: TRBD1
j_call: TRBJ1-1
clone_size: -
cdr3_aa: CASSFTARPGQGLGTEAFF
cdr3_nt: TGTGCCAGCAGTTTCACCGCTCGTCCGGGACAGGGATTGGGCACTGAAGCTTTCTTT

v_call: TRBV7-3
d_call: -
j_call: TRBJ2-1
clone_size: -
cdr3_aa: CASSLNFADNEQFF
cdr3_nt: TGTGCCAGCAGCTTAAACTTTGCGGACAATGAGCAGTTCTTC

v_call: TRBV28
d_call: -
j_call: TRBJ2-7
clone_size: -
cdr3_aa: CASRRGAVYEQYF
cdr3_nt: TGTGCCTCAAGGCGGGGCGCGGTGTACGAGCAGTACTTC

v_call: TRBV3-1/TRBV3-2
d_call: -
j_call: TRBJ1-6
clone_size: -
cdr3_aa: CASSQGGTTRNSPLHF
cdr3_nt: TGTGCCAGCAGCCAAGGAGGGACTACCCGGAATTCACCCCTCCACTTT

v_call: TRBV19
d_call: -
j_call: TRBJ2-5
clone_size: many
cdr3_aa: CASSEGAGRETQYF
cdr3_nt: TGTGCCAGTAGTGAGGGGGCCGGGAGAGAGACCCAGTACTTC

v_call: TRBV19
d_call: -
j_call: TRBJ2-2
clone_size: -
cdr3_aa: CATSTPIPNTGELFF
cdr3_nt: TGTGCCACCAGTACACCCATTCCCAACACCGGGGAGCTGTTTTTT

v_call: TRBV19
d_call: -
j_call: TRBJ2-5
clone_size: -
cdr3_aa: CASNAGTKETQYF
cdr3_nt: TGTGCCAGTAATGCGGGGACCAAAGAGACCCAGTACTTC

v_call: TRBV2
d_call: TRBD1
j_call: TRBJ2-7
clone_size: -
cdr3_aa: CASTTLGQRDSEQYF
cdr3_nt: TGTGCCAGCACCACCCTGGGACAGCGTGATTCCGAGCAGTACTTC

v_call: TRBV9
d_call: TRBD1
j_call: TRBJ2-5
clone_size: -
cdr3_aa: CASSGTGARAETQYF
cdr3_nt: TGTGCCAGCAGCGGAACAGGGGCGCGGGCAGAGACCCAGTACTTC

v_call: TRBV4-2
d_call: TRBD2
j_call: TRBJ2-1
clone_size: -
cdr3_aa: CASSQVEGRDSGRAISEQFF
cdr3_nt: TGTGCCAGCAGCCAAGTCGAGGGTCGGGATAGCGGGAGGGCCATCAGTGAGCAGTTCTTC

v_call: TRBV28
d_call: TRBD1
j_call: TRBJ1-2
clone_size: -
cdr3_aa: CASSTTGQGYNYGYTF
cdr3_nt: TGTGCCAGCAGTACCACTGGACAGGGTTATAACTATGGCTACACCTTC

v_call: TRBV4-1
d_call: TRBD2
j_call: TRBJ2-7
clone_size: once
cdr3_aa: CASSQPGGSTYEQYF
cdr3_nt: TGCGCCAGCAGCCAACCTGGCGGGAGCACCTACGAGCAGTACTTC

v_call: TRBV4-2
d_call: TRBD1
j_call: TRBJ2-2
clone_size: once
cdr3_aa: CASSRATGTGGPGELFF
cdr3_nt: TGTGCCAGCAGCCGAGCAACCGGGACAGGGGGTCCCGGGGAGCTGTTTTTT

v_call: TRBV7-3
d_call: -
j_call: TRBJ2-7
clone_size: -
cdr3_aa: CASSSPGSHEQYF
cdr3_nt: TGTGCCAGCAGCTCCCCGGGGTCCCACGAGCAGTACTTC

v_call: TRBV5-4
d_call: TRBD1
j_call: TRBJ1-2
clone_size: -
cdr3_aa: CASSLEGQGAGRGYTF
cdr3_nt: TGTGCCAGCAGCTTAGAAGGACAGGGGGCGGGGCGTGGCTACACCTTC

v_call: TRBV19
d_call: TRBD2
j_call: TRBJ2-5
clone_size: -
cdr3_aa: CASMGGKETQYF
cdr3_nt: TGTGCCAGTATGGGGGGGAAAGAGACCCAGTACTTC

v_call: TRBV5-1
d_call: -
j_call: TRBJ2-5
clone_size: once
cdr3_aa: CASSLGVSPPSQETQYF
cdr3_nt: TGCGCCAGCAGCCTCGGAGTCAGTCCACCGTCCCAAGAGACCCAGTACTTC

v_call: TRBV6-2/TRBV6-3
d_call: -
j_call: TRBJ2-1
clone_size: -
cdr3_aa: CASSYDSGDYWPNEQFF
cdr3_nt: TGTGCCAGCAGTTACGATTCGGGGGATTATTGGCCCAATGAGCAGTTCTTC

v_call: TRBV4-3
d_call: TRBD1
j_call: TRBJ2-1
clone_size: few
cdr3_aa: CASSQRQGTYNEQFF
cdr3_nt: TGCGCCAGCAGCCAGCGACAGGGGACTTACAATGAGCAGTTCTTC

v_call: TRBV7-2
d_call: TRBD1
j_call: TRBJ2-7
clone_size: few
cdr3_aa: CASSAGQASSYEQYF
cdr3_nt: TGTGCCAGCAGCGCGGGACAGGCGAGCTCCTACGAGCAGTACTTC

v_call: TRBV7-9
d_call: -
j_call: TRBJ1-1
clone_size: -
cdr3_aa: CASSLAGSMNTEAFF
cdr3_nt: TGTGCCAGCAGCTTAGCGGGCTCTATGAACACTGAAGCTTTCTTT

v_call: TRBV5-4
d_call: -
j_call: TRBJ2-1
clone_size: -
cdr3_aa: CASSLTGEQFF
cdr3_nt: TGTGCCAGCAGCTTGACCGGTGAGCAGTTCTTC

v_call: TRBV7-7
d_call: TRBD2
j_call: TRBJ2-5
clone_size: -
cdr3_aa: CASSLFPAGKETQYF
cdr3_nt: TGTGCCAGCAGCTTATTTCCAGCGGGGAAAGAGACCCAGTACTTC

v_call: TRBV19
d_call: TRBD1
j_call: TRBJ1-2
clone_size: -
cdr3_aa: CASSTNDRGGGYTF
cdr3_nt: TGTGCCAGTAGTACCAATGACAGGGGGGGAGGCTACACCTTC

v_call: TRBV3-1/TRBV3-2
d_call: TRBD1
j_call: TRBJ2-1
clone_size: -
cdr3_aa: CASSLGQGQRVNEQFF
cdr3_nt: TGTGCCAGCAGCCTGGGACAGGGCCAAAGGGTCAATGAGCAGTTCTTC

v_call: TRBV18
d_call: TRBD2
j_call: TRBJ2-3
clone_size: -
cdr3_aa: CASSPPGLAGGTDTQYF
cdr3_nt: TGTGCCAGCTCACCACCCGGACTAGCGGGGGGCACAGATACGCAGTATTTT

v_call: TRBV5-5
d_call: -
j_call: TRBJ1-5
clone_size: -
cdr3_aa: CASSLGAGNQPQHF
cdr3_nt: TGTGCCAGCAGCTTGGGGGCAGGGAATCAGCCCCAGCATTTT

v_call: TRBV18
d_call: TRBD2
j_call: TRBJ2-7
clone_size: -
cdr3_aa: CASSPPLSVAGGFHEQYF
cdr3_nt: TGTGCCAGCTCACCACCGTTATCTGTGGCGGGGGGGTTCCACGAGCAGTACTTC

v_call: TRBV20-1
d_call: TRBD1
j_call: TRBJ1-2
clone_size: -
cdr3_aa: CSASLEGAVGYTF
cdr3_nt: TGCAGTGCCAGTCTCGAGGGGGCCGTTGGCTACACCTTC

v_call: TRBV7-8
d_call: -
j_call: TRBJ1-4
clone_size: -
cdr3_aa: CASSTDLRAGNEKLFF
cdr3_nt: TGTGCCAGCAGCACTGACCTCAGGGCTGGGAATGAAAAACTGTTTTTT

v_call: TRBV3-1/TRBV3-2
d_call: TRBD2
j_call: TRBJ2-7
clone_size: once
cdr3_aa: CASSQAGLAPDEQYF
cdr3_nt: TGTGCCAGCAGCCAGGCTGGACTAGCGCCCGACGAGCAGTACTTC

v_call: TRBV2
d_call: -
j_call: TRBJ2-5
clone_size: -
cdr3_aa: CASKFRGYQETQYF
cdr3_nt: TGTGCCAGCAAGTTCCGGGGGTACCAAGAGACCCAGTACTTC

v_call: TRBV6-2/TRBV6-3
d_call: -
j_call: TRBJ1-2
clone_size: once
cdr3_aa: CASSYPYYGYTF
cdr3_nt: TGTGCCAGCAGTTACCCCTACTATGGCTACACCTTC

v_call: TRBV7-2
d_call: -
j_call: TRBJ2-5
clone_size: -
cdr3_aa: CASSPIRGGETQYF
cdr3_nt: TGTGCCAGCAGCCCGATAAGGGGGGGGGAGACCCAGTACTTC

v_call: TRBV4-3
d_call: -
j_call: TRBJ2-1
clone_size: -
cdr3_aa: CASSQDRGEGRYEQFF
cdr3_nt: TGCGCCAGCAGCCAAGATAGGGGGGAGGGCCGATATGAGCAGTTCTTC

v_call: TRBV5-1
d_call: TRBD2
j_call: TRBJ2-1
clone_size: -
cdr3_aa: CASSLMLAGGSSYNEQFF
cdr3_nt: TGCGCCAGCAGCTTGATGCTAGCGGGCGGGAGCTCCTACAATGAGCAGTTCTTC

v_call: TRBV6-2/TRBV6-3
d_call: -
j_call: TRBJ2-1
clone_size: -
cdr3_aa: CASSYSQTYNEQFF
cdr3_nt: TGTGCCAGCAGTTATTCCCAGACCTACAATGAGCAGTTCTTC

v_call: TRBV19
d_call: TRBD1
j_call: TRBJ1-2
clone_size: -
cdr3_aa: CASTLGQGDYGYTF
cdr3_nt: TGTGCCAGTACCCTAGGACAGGGGGACTATGGCTACACCTTC

v_call: TRBV6-5
d_call: TRBD1
j_call: TRBJ2-2
clone_size: -
cdr3_aa: CASRRRDRNTGELFF
cdr3_nt: TGTGCCAGCAGGAGAAGGGACAGGAACACCGGGGAGCTGTTTTTT

v_call: TRBV6-5
d_call: -
j_call: TRBJ2-2
clone_size: -
cdr3_aa: CASSSRRAGTGELFF
cdr3_nt: TGTGCCAGCAGTTCCAGGAGGGCGGGCACCGGGGAGCTGTTTTTT

v_call: TRBV2
d_call: TRBD2
j_call: TRBJ2-1
clone_size: once
cdr3_aa: CASSGEAGASNEQFF
cdr3_nt: TGTGCCAGCAGTGGTGAAGCGGGAGCGTCAAATGAGCAGTTCTTC

v_call: TRBV14
d_call: TRBD1
j_call: TRBJ2-7
clone_size: once
cdr3_aa: CASSRTGPTSYEQYF
cdr3_nt: TGTGCCAGCAGCCGGACAGGCCCAACCTCCTACGAGCAGTACTTC

v_call: TRBV29-1
d_call: -
j_call: TRBJ2-3
clone_size: -
cdr3_aa: CSPQDAGRLNPTDTQYF
cdr3_nt: TGCAGCCCCCAGGACGCGGGGCGACTGAACCCCACAGATACGCAGTATTTT